This T cell receptor beta chain is from a study of radiotherapy plus CTLA-4 blockade in lung cancer (dated by TCRdb to the late 2010s). Regarding the study in general: Among the enrolled patients, about 19% had an objective response, and around 31% reached disease control.

This clone has just a few counts. What antigen it recognizes has not been identified. The record has no base qualities; no much larger clone is one base away. The library came from the immunoSEQ multiplex PCR assay. Imported from immuneACCESS, the table was reduced by TCRdb to in-frame sequences with V and J called. These copies leave out some clones; in studies compared against another copy, an unresolved V gene accounts for under half, and the cause of the remainder is not known. For this sample there are 50,000 to 65,000 clones; over 75% appear just once. The ten top clones hold 16% of the sample. The study tested focal radiation therapy combined with CTLA-4 blockade (ipilimumab) in patients with chemo-refractory metastatic non-small-cell lung cancer. The germline V gene (reference sequence) provides CDR1 SEHNR and CDR2 FQNEAQ. From cysteine to phenylalanine, the CDR3 is 14 amino acids long. Just the 42-base CDR3 DNA is kept, in frame starting at base 1. V is pruned by 5 bases and J by 2 bases, leaving 5 bases of the junction without a gene match.

The research as a whole found: TCR clones derived from tumors expanded in peripheral blood after treatment with radiotherapy and ipilimumab. The strongest predictors of response were reported to be early dynamic shifts in blood T cell clones along with a rise in serum interferon-beta following radiation.

The sequence was collected from a human donor with non-small cell lung cancer who had a complete response to radiotherapy plus ipilimumab. The V and J segments used are TRBV7-9 and TRBJ2-7, with 8 bases aligning to TRBD1. The sequencing here drew on peripheral blood, taken from a patient treated with radiotherapy plus ipilimumab. The CDR3 region has the sequence CASSRTGPPYEQYF. The DNA sequence is TGTGCCAGCAGCCGGACAGGGCCACCCTACGAGCAGTACTTC.